Below are 3 T cell receptor beta chains sequenced from a single sample in a study of CD8+ T cells in alopecia areata. The treatment was: oral pan-JAK inhibitor, 5-10 mg twice daily. TCR sequencing used cDNA made by reverse transcription of extracted RNA. Profiling relied on immunoSEQ multiplex PCR, and the TCRdb table lists in-frame clones only, not all of them. The table has about 120,000 clones, around 53% seen once. Sequences were derived from CD8+ T cells sorted from blood, sampled at week 24, from a patient treated with tofacitinib. The receptors were gathered from a human donor with alopecia areata.

This rearrangement joins TRBV30 to TRBJ2-7; perhaps TRBD1 as D (5 bases). The CDR3 is 14 amino acids. CDR1 is GTSNPN and CDR2 is SVGIG in the germline V gene (reference sequence). V dropped 0 bases and J dropped 0 bases, with 9 bases sitting between them. CDR3 sequence (DNA): TGTGCCTGGAGTGTTGATGACAGCTCCTACGAGCAGTACTTC. Translated, it gives CAWSVDDSSYEQYF.

The V and J genes are TRBV27 and TRBJ1-5; D may be TRBD1 (5 bases). V was cut by 6 bases and J by 3 bases, with 15 bases left in between. CDR3 length: 15 residues. Germline CDR1 is MNHEY and CDR2 is SMNVEV (reference sequence). Here the CDR3 DNA reads TGTGCCAGCAGGGGGACGGACGGGAACAATCAGCCCCAGCATTTT. It specifies CASRGTDGNNQPQHF.

The gene calls are TRBV7-9 and TRBJ1-5, with D perhaps TRBD1 (6 bases). V lost 4 bases, J lost 2 bases, and 12 bases lay in between. The length of the CDR3 is 15 residues. Germline V gene data show CDR1 as SEHNR and CDR2 as FQNEAQ (reference sequence). CDR3 in DNA: TGTGCCAGCAGCTCAGGGGCCGCGGGCAATCAGCCCCAGCATTTT. It yields the protein CASSSGAAGNQPQHF.